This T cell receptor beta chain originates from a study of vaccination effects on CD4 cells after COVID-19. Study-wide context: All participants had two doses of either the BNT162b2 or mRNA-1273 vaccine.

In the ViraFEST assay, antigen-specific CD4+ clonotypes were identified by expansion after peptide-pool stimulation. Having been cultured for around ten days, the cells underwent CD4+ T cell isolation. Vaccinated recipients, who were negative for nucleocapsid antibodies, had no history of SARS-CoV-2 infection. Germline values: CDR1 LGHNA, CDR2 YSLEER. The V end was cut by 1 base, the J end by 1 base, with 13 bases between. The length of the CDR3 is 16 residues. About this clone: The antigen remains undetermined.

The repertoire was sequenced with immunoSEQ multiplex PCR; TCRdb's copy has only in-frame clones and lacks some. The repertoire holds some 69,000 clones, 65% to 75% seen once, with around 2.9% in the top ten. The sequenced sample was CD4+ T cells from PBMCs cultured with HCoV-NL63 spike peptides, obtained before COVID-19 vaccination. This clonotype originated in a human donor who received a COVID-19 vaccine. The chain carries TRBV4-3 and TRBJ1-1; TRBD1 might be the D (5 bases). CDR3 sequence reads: CASSQGNRQGNTEAFF. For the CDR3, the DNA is TGCGCCAGCAGCCAAGGGAATCGGCAGGGGAACACTGAAGCTTTCTTT.